Sequencing of this T cell receptor (beta chain) was carried out in a study of tumor-infiltrating lymphocytes in primary liver carcinoma (dated by TCRdb to about 2017). About the full investigation: Of the five patients, three men and two women aged 30 to 69 years, four had hepatocellular carcinoma and one had combined HCC and intrahepatic cholangiocarcinoma. The five patients had tumors staged T1-T3 N0M0, with maximum diameters ranging from about 4 to 11 cm. Samples yielded roughly 3.5 to 8 million productive TCRbeta reads; read depth did not differ significantly between tissue types. Across five regions of each liver tumor, along with adjacent normal tissue and blood, the study brought together TCRbeta repertoire sequencing, expression microarrays and whole-exome sequencing. TCRbeta repertoire sequencing covered roughly 35 specimens from 5 patients: roughly 25 tumor regions, 5 adjacent noncancerous liver tissues and 5 peripheral blood samples. To link TCRbeta repertoire diversity with the local molecular phenotype, the roughly 26 tumor region samples were profiled using Agilent mRNA microarrays. Technical replicate repertoires showed high reproducibility, with mean shared-clone rates about 0.91 and correlation coefficients above 0.98.

Using a constant-region primer and ProtoScript II reverse transcriptase, TCRbeta-specific cDNA was reverse-transcribed from about 540 ng total RNA. The TCRbeta libraries were prepared through three rounds of nested multiplex PCR following a slightly modified ARM-PCR procedure. Sample barcodes and Illumina adapters were added in a final 25-cycle PCR with Deep VentR polymerase. Before sequencing, amplicons of 200-500 bp were gel-purified using a QIAquick gel extraction kit. An Illumina HiSeq 2500 was used to sequence the TCRbeta amplicons with 250-bp paired-end reads. Regarding the original processing steps: Quality trimming of reads was performed with Trimmomatic v0.33, and paired reads were merged with FLASH v1.2.11 so that full CDR3 sequences could be recovered. V, D and J germline segments were assigned to the rearranged TCRbeta sequences by MiGEC v1.2.1b. Clonotype statistics, along with Shannon-Wiener diversity indices, were calculated using VDJtools v1.0.0. Except for diversity analysis, only each sample's 250 most abundant clonotypes were used in subsequent analyses to reduce sampling bias. Using fastp trimming at Q25 and MiXCR clonotype assembly, TCRdb reanalyzed the public sequencing data and kept in-frame beta chains. Merged by CDR3 protein, the rows form single entries marked with the most common genes and DNA. The V and J calls shown here were made by TCRdb, not taken from the authors' results. The sample has about 50,000 distinct CDR3 sequences on record, over 65% of them singletons. Together, the top ten hold less than 25% of the sample.

This clonotype was seen once. Its specific antigen is unknown. Per-base quality was not reported, and no clone a single base away is much larger than it. One read yields weak evidence. Without any cell sorting, total RNA and DNA were co-extracted from 20-30 mg of bulk tissue using the AllPrep DNA/RNA mini kit. Between late 2015 and early 2016, roughly five patients in China with histopathologically diagnosed primary liver carcinoma had surgical resection. At the time of sampling, the patients were treatment-naive and had chronic HBV infection. Five spatially separated regions were sampled from each tumor: the superior, inferior, left-lateral and right-lateral poles, plus the tumor centre. Histology showed that every tumor sample contained more than 75% viable tumor cells. Pieces of fresh tumor and adjacent tissue were cut in half, with one half kept in RNAlater at -80 degrees C and the other half sent for histology.

Results the study describes overall, beyond this receptor: With just four to six patients in the study, the authors point out that the findings should be validated in a larger study. Pairs of tumor regions showed greater repertoire overlap (mean around 35%) than tumor-adjacent pairs (approximately 17%) or tumor-blood pairs (around 15%), which is consistent with antigen-driven expansion. Only the TCR beta chain was sequenced, so true repertoire diversity is likely underestimated because unpaired alpha chains were not captured. Only about 8-24% of top clones were found in all five regions of a tumor, suggesting spatial heterogeneity of tumor-infiltrating T cells. The top 250 clones made up a significantly larger repertoire fraction in tumors than in blood (p = 0.039). Comparison of CD4+ and CD8+ T cell repertoires was precluded by the use of bulk unsorted samples.

This TCR was sampled from a man aged 35 to 55 with primary liver carcinoma and hepatitis B virus infection. The sequencing sample was made of liver tumor tissue from sampling region 5. According to the study, the label for this sample's cell subset or site signals: tumor region T5, tumor centre.

The DNA is TGTGCCAGCAGCTTGGAGGCTGTCAAATACTTC. Translation gives CASSLEAVKYF. This chain is built from TRBV5-4 and TRBJ2-5, with the identity of the D gene unclear. CDR1 is given as SGHNT and CDR2 as YYREEE, both from the germline V gene (reference sequence). Including the terminal cysteine and phenylalanine, the CDR3 comprises 11 residues. Only the CDR3 portion is preserved as DNA: 33 bases, with reading frame beginning at the first base. V is clipped by 0 bases and J by 14 bases, and the sequence between their germline boundaries is 11 bases long.